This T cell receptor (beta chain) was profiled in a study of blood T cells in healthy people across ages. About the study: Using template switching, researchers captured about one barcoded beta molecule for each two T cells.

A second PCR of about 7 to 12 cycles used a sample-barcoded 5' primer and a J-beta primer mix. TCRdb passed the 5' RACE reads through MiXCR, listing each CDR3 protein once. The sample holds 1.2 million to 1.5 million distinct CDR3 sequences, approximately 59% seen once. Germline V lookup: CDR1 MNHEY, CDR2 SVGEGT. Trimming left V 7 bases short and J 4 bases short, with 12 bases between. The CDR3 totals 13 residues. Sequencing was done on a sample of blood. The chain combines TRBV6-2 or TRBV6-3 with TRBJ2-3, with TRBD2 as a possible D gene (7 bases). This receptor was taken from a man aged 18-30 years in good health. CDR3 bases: TGTGCCAGCAAGGGAGGGGGAGCAGATACGCAGTATTTT. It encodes CASKGGGADTQYF.